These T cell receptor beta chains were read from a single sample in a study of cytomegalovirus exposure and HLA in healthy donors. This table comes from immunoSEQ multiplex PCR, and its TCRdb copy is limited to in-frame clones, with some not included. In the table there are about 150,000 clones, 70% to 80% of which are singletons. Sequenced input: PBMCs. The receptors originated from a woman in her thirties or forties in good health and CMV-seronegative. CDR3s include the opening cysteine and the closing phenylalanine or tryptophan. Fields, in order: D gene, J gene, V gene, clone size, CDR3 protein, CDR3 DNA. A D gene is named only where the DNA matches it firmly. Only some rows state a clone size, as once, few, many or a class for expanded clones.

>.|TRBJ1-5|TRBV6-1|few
CASSEAQGNQPQHF
TGTGCCAGCAGTGAAGCTCAGGGGAATCAGCCCCAGCATTTT
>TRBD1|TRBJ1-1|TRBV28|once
CASRGTGRGDRTEAFF
TGTGCCAGCAGGGGGACAGGTCGTGGTGATAGGACTGAAGCTTTCTTT
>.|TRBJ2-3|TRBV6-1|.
CASSPYLATDTQYF
TGTGCCAGCAGTCCGTATCTGGCAACGGATACGCAGTATTTT
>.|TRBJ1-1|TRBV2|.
CASSVGRVNTEAFF
TGTGCCAGCAGTGTGGGGAGGGTGAACACTGAAGCTTTCTTT
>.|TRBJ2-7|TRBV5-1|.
CASSLGYSRDYEQYF
TGCGCCAGCAGCTTGGGGTACAGCCGGGACTACGAGCAGTACTTC
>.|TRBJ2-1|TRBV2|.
CASTPGYEQFF
TGTGCCAGCACTCCAGGGTATGAGCAGTTCTTC
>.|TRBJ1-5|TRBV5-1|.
CASSSGVGQPQHF
TGCGCCAGCAGCTCAGGGGTCGGGCAGCCCCAGCATTTT
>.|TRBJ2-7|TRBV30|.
CAWSSHEQYF
TGTGCCTGGAGTAGCCACGAGCAGTACTTC
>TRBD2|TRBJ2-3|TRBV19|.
CASNLAVGVTQYF
TGTGCCAGTAACCTAGCGGTAGGAGTTACGCAGTATTTT
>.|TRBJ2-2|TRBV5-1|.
CASSLAGDGFRTGELFF
TGCGCCAGCAGCTTGGCAGGGGATGGATTTCGGACCGGGGAGCTGTTTTTT
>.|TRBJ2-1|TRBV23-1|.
CASSPLSQPSGCNEQFF
TGCGCCAGCAGTCCCCTCTCGCAACCATCGGGGTGTAATGAGCAGTTCTTC
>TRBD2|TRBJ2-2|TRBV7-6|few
CASSPGAGANTGELFF
TGTGCCAGCAGCCCTGGGGCGGGGGCGAACACCGGGGAGCTGTTTTTT
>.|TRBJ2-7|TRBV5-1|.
CASSREGVGEQYF
TGCGCCAGCAGCCGCGAGGGGGTGGGTGAGCAGTACTTC
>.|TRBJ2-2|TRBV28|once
CASSTSYRVDTGELFF
TGTGCCAGCAGCACGTCCTACAGGGTCGATACCGGGGAGCTGTTTTTT
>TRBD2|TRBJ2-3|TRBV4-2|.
CASSESGTSGSVGATDTQYF
TGTGCCAGCAGCGAGTCCGGGACTAGCGGGAGTGTGGGGGCCACAGATACGCAGTATTTT
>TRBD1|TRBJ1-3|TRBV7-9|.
CASSPGGTGSGNTIYF
TGTGCCAGCAGCCCCGGGGGGACAGGCTCTGGAAACACCATATATTTT
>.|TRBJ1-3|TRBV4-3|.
CASSQDVGGGNSGNTIYF
TGCGCCAGCAGCCAAGATGTTGGGGGGGGTAACTCTGGAAACACCATATATTTT
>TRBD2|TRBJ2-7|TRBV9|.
CASSLGREGDEQYF
TGTGCCAGCAGCCTAGGGCGGGAGGGAGACGAGCAGTACTTC
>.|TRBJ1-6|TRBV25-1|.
CASRLWGDLVLAPLHF
TGTGCCAGCAGGTTGTGGGGGGACCTGGTTTTGGCACCCCTCCACTTT
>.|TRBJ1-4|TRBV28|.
CASSAGGVYDEKLFF
TGTGCCAGCAGCGCGGGGGGAGTTTACGATGAAAAACTGTTTTTT
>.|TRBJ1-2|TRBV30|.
CAFVRSPNYGYTF
TGTGCCTTTGTGAGGAGTCCGAACTATGGCTACACCTTC
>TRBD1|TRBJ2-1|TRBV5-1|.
CASSLVGTGGHEQFF
TGCGCCAGCAGCTTGGTGGGGACAGGGGGTCATGAGCAGTTCTTC
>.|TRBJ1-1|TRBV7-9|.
CASSLQIEAFF
TGTGCCAGCAGCTTACAGATTGAAGCTTTCTTT
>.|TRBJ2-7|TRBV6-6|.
CASSYPGGARYEQYF
TGTGCCAGCAGCTACCCTGGGGGGGCCAGGTACGAGCAGTACTTC
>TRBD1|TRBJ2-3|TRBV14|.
CASSPNRGKWSDTQYF
TGTGCCAGCAGCCCTAACAGGGGAAAATGGTCAGATACGCAGTATTTT
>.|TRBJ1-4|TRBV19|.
CASRPQGLTNEKLFF
TGTGCCAGTAGGCCACAGGGTTTGACTAATGAAAAACTGTTTTTT
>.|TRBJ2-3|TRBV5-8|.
CASSLVARGLDF
TGTGCCAGCAGCTTGGTCGCTAGGGGCTTGGATTTT
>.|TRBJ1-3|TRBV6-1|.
CASSAGDSGNTIYF
TGTGCCAGCAGTGCCGGAGACTCTGGAAACACCATATATTTT
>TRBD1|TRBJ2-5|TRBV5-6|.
CASSWGQEETQYF
TGTGCCAGCAGCTGGGGACAGGAAGAGACCCAGTACTTC
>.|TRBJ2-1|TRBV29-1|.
CSLDKSSYNEQFF
TGCAGCTTAGACAAAAGCTCCTACAATGAGCAGTTCTTC
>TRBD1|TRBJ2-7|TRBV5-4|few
CASSATGDPYEQYF
TGTGCCAGCAGCGCTACAGGGGATCCCTACGAGCAGTACTTC
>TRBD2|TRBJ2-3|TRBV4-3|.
CASSQGFRGADTQYF
TGCGCCAGCAGCCAAGGATTTCGGGGGGCAGATACGCAGTATTTT
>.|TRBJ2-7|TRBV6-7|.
CASSEEVAPYYEQYF
TGTGCCAGCAGTGAGGAGGTGGCCCCGTACTACGAGCAGTACTTC
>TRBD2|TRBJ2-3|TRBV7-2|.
CASSPRLAGTDTQYF
TGTGCCAGCAGCCCCCGACTAGCAGGCACAGATACGCAGTATTTT
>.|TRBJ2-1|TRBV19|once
CASSRGPPAGQPSSYNEQFF
TGTGCCAGTAGTAGAGGCCCCCCGGCCGGACAGCCCTCTTCCTACAATGAGCAGTTCTTC
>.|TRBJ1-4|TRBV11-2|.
CASSIGTTQLGEKLFF
TGTGCCAGCAGCATTGGGACAACCCAGCTAGGTGAAAAACTGTTTTTT
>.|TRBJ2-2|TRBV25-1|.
CASRQILDTGELFF
TGTGCCAGCAGACAGATCTTGGATACCGGGGAGCTGTTTTTT
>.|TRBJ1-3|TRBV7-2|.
CASSLGTVLTGNTIYF
TGTGCCAGCAGCTTAGGGACAGTCTTGACTGGAAACACCATATATTTT
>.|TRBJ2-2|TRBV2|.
CASKWANANTGELFF
TGTGCCAGCAAGTGGGCAAACGCGAACACCGGGGAGCTGTTTTTT
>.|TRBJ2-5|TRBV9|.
CASSFGTQAYSQETQYF
TGTGCCAGCAGCTTCGGGACACAGGCTTACAGCCAAGAGACCCAGTACTTC
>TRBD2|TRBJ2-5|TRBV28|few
CASSSRLAEQETQYF
TGTGCCAGCAGTTCTCGCCTAGCGGAACAAGAGACCCAGTACTTC
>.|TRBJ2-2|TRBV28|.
CASMAVNTGELFF
TGTGCCAGCATGGCGGTGAACACCGGGGAGCTGTTTTTT
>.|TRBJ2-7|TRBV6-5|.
CASSSPYEQYF
TGTGCCAGCAGTTCCCCCTACGAGCAGTACTTC
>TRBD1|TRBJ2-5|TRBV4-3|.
CASSQKVGQGQETQYF
TGCGCCAGCAGCCAAAAGGTGGGACAGGGGCAAGAGACCCAGTACTTC
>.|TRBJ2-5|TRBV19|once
CASSIAASETQYF
TGTGCCAGTAGTATTGCGGCCTCAGAGACCCAGTACTTC
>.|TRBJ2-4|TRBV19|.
CASSILGTSSKNIQYF
TGTGCCAGTAGTATACTTGGGACTTCGTCCAAAAACATTCAGTACTTC
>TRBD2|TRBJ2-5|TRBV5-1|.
CASSLASSGGASETQYF
TGCGCCAGCAGCTTGGCCTCTAGCGGGGGGGCTTCGGAGACCCAGTACTTC
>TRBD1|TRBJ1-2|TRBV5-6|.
CASSLVRGGNGYTF
TGTGCCAGCAGCTTGGTGCGAGGGGGCAATGGCTACACCTTC
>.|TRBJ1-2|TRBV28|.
CASSATGVNYGYTF
TGTGCCAGCAGTGCGACGGGAGTAAACTATGGCTACACCTTC
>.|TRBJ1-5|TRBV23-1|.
CASTYTGFGQPQHF
TGCGCCAGCACCTACACAGGGTTCGGACAGCCCCAGCATTTT
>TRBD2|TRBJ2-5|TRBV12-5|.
CASGLSILAEPQETQYF
TGTGCTAGTGGTTTGTCTATACTAGCGGAGCCCCAAGAGACCCAGTACTTC
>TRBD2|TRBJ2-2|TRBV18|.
CASSPPLQGLNTGELFF
TGTGCCAGCTCACCACCGTTGCAGGGACTAAACACCGGGGAGCTGTTTTTT
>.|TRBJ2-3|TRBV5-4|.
CASSFPTGTTDTQYF
TGTGCCAGCAGCTTTCCTACGGGAACAACAGATACGCAGTATTTT
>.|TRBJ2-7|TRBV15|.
CATSRGSGSGYEQYF
TGTGCCACCAGCAGGGGCTCTGGTTCCGGCTACGAGCAGTACTTC